The clone carrying this TCR beta chain was observed at least ten times. Its antigen is still unknown. Absence of ophthalmopathy progression within 18 months defined stable Graves' hyperthyroidism. Amplified TCR beta CDR3 regions derived from RNA transcripts. HTBI primers were employed in a first-round RT-PCR of the TCR CDR3. TCRdb called the multiplex PCR reads again in MiXCR, with one record for every CDR3 protein. This table has under 800,000 distinct CDR3 sequences, 12% to 15% appearing once. The V end lost 3 bases, the J end lost 1 base, and 13 bases lay between the germline ends. CDR3 length equals 15 residues. Germline CDR1 reads KGHSH; CDR2 reads LQKENI. The data originate from a study of T cells in Graves' hyperthyroidism and ophthalmopathy. Study-wide findings and caveats: The blood repertoire included most of the expanded thyroid clonotypes above 0.001.

The specimen was blood. The V and J genes are TRBV18 and TRBJ2-7; D might be TRBD2 (6 bases). The sequence derives from a woman aged 18-35 years with Graves' hyperthyroidism. CDR3 residues: CASSPQSGESYEQYF. DNA of the CDR3: TGTGCCAGCTCACCCCAGTCGGGAGAATCCTACGAGCAGTACTTC.